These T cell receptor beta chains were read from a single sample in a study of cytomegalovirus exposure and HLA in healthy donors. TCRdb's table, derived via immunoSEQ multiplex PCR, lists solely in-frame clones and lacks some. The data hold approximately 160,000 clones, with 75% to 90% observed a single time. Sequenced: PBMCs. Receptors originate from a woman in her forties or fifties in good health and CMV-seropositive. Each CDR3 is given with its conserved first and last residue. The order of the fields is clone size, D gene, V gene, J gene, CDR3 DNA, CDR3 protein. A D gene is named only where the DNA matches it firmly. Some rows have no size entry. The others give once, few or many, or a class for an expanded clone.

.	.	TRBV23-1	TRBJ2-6	TGCGCCAGCAGCAGGAGGTTCTCTGGGGCCAACGTCCTGACTTTC	CASSRRFSGANVLTF
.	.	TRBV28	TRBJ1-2	TGTGCCAGCAGTCCCGTAGGAGGGAATGGCTACACCTTC	CASSPVGGNGYTF
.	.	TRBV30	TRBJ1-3	TGTGCCTGGGGACTGGGGGGGATCTCTGGAAACACCATATATTTT	CAWGLGGISGNTIYF
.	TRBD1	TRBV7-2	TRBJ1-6	TGTGCCAGCAGAGGACAGGGGACTTCACCCCTCCACTTT	CASRGQGTSPLHF
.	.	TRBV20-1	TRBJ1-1	TGCAGTGCTAGAGATATCGAAGCTTTCTTT	CSARDIEAFF
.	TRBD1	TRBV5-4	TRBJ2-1	TGTGCCAGCAGCTTTCCCCCGGGACAGGGAGCCGATGAGCAGTTCTTC	CASSFPPGQGADEQFF
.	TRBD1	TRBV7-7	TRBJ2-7	TGTGCTAGCAGTCGGGACAGGGTCTCCGAGCAGTACTTC	CASSRDRVSEQYF
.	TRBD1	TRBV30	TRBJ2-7	TGTGCCTGGAGTTTGGGGACAGGCAGAAACGAGCAGTACTTC	CAWSLGTGRNEQYF
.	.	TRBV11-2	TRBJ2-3	TGTGCCAGCAGCTTAGGGGGGGGGCAAGTTACGCAGTATTTT	CASSLGGGQVTQYF
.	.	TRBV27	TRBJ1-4	TGTGCCACCCGTCTCTCGGGAAAGAATGAAAAACTGTTTTTT	CATRLSGKNEKLFF
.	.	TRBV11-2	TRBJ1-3	TGTGCCAGCAGCACTCTCAGTTCCAGGGTGCGACACACCATATATTTT	CASSTLSSRVRHTIYF
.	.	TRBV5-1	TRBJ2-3	TGCGCCAGCAGCTCCCTATCCGGGACTTCGCCGCGAGATACGCAGTATTTT	CASSSLSGTSPRDTQYF
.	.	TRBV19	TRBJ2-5	TGTGCCAGTAGTACCCTCGGGAGTCTAGGGGAGACCCAGTACTTC	CASSTLGSLGETQYF
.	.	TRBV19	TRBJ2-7	TGTGCCAGTAGTCCTCAGACTAGTTCCTACGAGCAGTACTTC	CASSPQTSSYEQYF
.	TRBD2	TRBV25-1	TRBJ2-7	TGTGCCAGCAGGGGCGGTGCCGGGGGGTACGAGCAGTACTTC	CASRGGAGGYEQYF
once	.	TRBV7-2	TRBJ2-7	TGTGCCAGCAGCTTAGTGGGCAGGGAATGGGAGCAGTACTTC	CASSLVGREWEQYF
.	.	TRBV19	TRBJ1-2	TGTGCCAGTAGTACGAACGGGGACTATGGCTACACCTTC	CASSTNGDYGYTF
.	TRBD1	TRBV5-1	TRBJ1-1	TGCGCCAGCAGCTTGAACAGGGGGACTGAAGCTTTCTTT	CASSLNRGTEAFF
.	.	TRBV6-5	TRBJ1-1	TGTGCCAGCAGTTACGAGAGGGAAGCTTTCTTT	CASSYEREAFF
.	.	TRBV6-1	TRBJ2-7	TGTGCCAGCAGGAACCCCAGGGGCCCCTACGAGCAGTACTTC	CASRNPRGPYEQYF
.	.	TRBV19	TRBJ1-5	TGTGCCAGTAGCCTTAGCAATCAGCCCCAGCATTTT	CASSLSNQPQHF
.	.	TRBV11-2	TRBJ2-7	TGTGCCAGCAGCCTCCTCTCCTACGAGCAGTACTTC	CASSLLSYEQYF
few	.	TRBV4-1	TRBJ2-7	TGCGCCAGCAGCCATCCCATGGGGGGCTCCTACGAGCAGTACTTC	CASSHPMGGSYEQYF
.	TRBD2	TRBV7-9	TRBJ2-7	TGTGCCAGCAGCTTATTTCGGTCGGCGGGAGGGTCCTACGAGCAGTACTTC	CASSLFRSAGGSYEQYF
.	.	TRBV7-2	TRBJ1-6	TGTGCCAGCAGCTTACCGGGCGAGGGATCACCCCTCCACTTT	CASSLPGEGSPLHF
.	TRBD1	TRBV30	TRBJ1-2	TGTGCCTGGAAGGCAGGGGGAATAGACTATGGCTACACCTTC	CAWKAGGIDYGYTF
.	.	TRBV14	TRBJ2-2	TGTGCCAGCAGCCAGAACAGGGTCCTCAACACCGGGGAGCTGTTTTTT	CASSQNRVLNTGELFF
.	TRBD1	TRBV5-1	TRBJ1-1	TGCGCCAGCACGGAACAGGGGGTCACTGAAGCTTTCTTT	CASTEQGVTEAFF
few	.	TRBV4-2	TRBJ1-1	TGTGCCAGCAGCCAAGATTTTGGCAGGGAAATCCATGAAGCTTTCTTT	CASSQDFGREIHEAFF
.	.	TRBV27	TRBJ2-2	TGTGCCAGCAGTCTATTTGGACAGTACACCGGGGAGCTGTTTTTT	CASSLFGQYTGELFF
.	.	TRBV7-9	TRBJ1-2	TGTGCCAGCAGCTTAGTACCTCGCAGGGTGTATGGCTACACCTTC	CASSLVPRRVYGYTF
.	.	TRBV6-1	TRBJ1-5	TGTGCCAGCAGTGAAGTGTCTAAGCATTTT	CASSEVSKHF
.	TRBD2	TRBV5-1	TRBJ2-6	TGCGCCAGCAGCTTGCATGAGGGAGGGTCCTCTGGGGCCAACGTCCTGACTTTC	CASSLHEGGSSGANVLTF
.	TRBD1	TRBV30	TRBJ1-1	TGTGCCTGGAGTGGAACTCCCGGGACAGACACTGAAGCTTTCTTT	CAWSGTPGTDTEAFF